These 26 T cell receptor beta chains originate from one sample sequenced in a study of tumor-infiltrating lymphocytes in primary liver carcinoma (dated by TCRdb to 2016 to 2017). The instrument given in TCRdb is Illumina HiSeq 2500. TCRbeta-specific cDNA was reverse-transcribed from approximately 500 ng total RNA using a constant-region primer and ProtoScript II reverse transcriptase. The TCRbeta libraries were prepared through three rounds of nested multiplex PCR following a slightly modified ARM-PCR procedure. Each of the first two PCR rounds ran for roughly 9 cycles using multiplex TRBV1-TRBV30 forward primers together with a Cbeta reverse primer. Starting from the raw public reads, TCRdb applied fastp trimming at Q25, assembled clones with MiXCR and retained in-frame beta chains. Here each entry gathers all rows of one CDR3 protein and keeps the most common genes and DNA. Within this sample are fewer than 350,000 distinct CDR3 sequences, with 65% of them counted one time only. The ten largest clones take up about 9.4% of the sample.

RNA from unsorted whole blood was extracted with TRIzol reagent, and germline DNA was obtained with the DNeasy Blood & Tissue kit. What was sequenced was peripheral blood. These receptors were obtained from a man between 40 and 49 years old with primary liver carcinoma and hepatitis B virus infection.

On this clonotype: A much larger clonotype is one base distant, so this may be a read error. As the CDR3 is not closed by the conserved phenylalanine or tryptophan, this likely results from a read error. The V call is TRBV12-3 or TRBV12-4, the J call TRBJ2-7; D is perhaps TRBD1 or TRBD2 (5 bases each). Trimming shortened V by 6 bases and J by 3 bases, and 15 bases separated the two germline ends. The CDR3 has 14 residues. In DNA form, the CDR3 reads TGTGCCAGCAGCTCCGGGACGGGGTACTACGAGCAGTACTCC. Residues: CASSSGTGYYEQYS.

About this clonotype: At one end, the junction sequence differs from germline, possibly due to a read error. This chain connects TRBV12-3 or TRBV12-4 to TRBJ2-5, with 7 nucleotides matching TRBD2. The CDR3 has 16 amino acids. CDR3 in amino acids: CAGSFRVGGPMETQYF. CDR3 DNA sequence: TGTGCCGGCAGTTTTAGGGTGGGAGGGCCAATGGAGACCCAGTACTTC.

In this sample, this clonotype turned up many times. The chain employs TRBV29-1 and TRBJ1-2; D possibly corresponds to TRBD1 (6 bases). This CDR3 is built from 13 residues. Trimming took 3 bases from V and 8 from J, leaving 16 bases between them. Germline lookup yields CDR1 SQVTM and CDR2 ANQGSEA. DNA for the CDR3: TGCAGCGTTGAGCAAGGGGGGGGAGGCGGCTACACCTTC. Translating gives CSVEQGGGGGYTF.

This clonotype was picked up many times. V gene TRBV11-2 combines with J gene TRBJ1-1, with a possible D match to TRBD1 (5 bases). Looked up from germline, CDR1 is SGHAT and CDR2 is FQNNGV. V was trimmed by 5 bases and J by 0 bases, leaving 19 bases between them. This CDR3 has 17 residues. The CDR3 reads CASSPLGTEFMNTEAFF. The CDR3 region has the DNA TGTGCCAGCAGCCCCCTAGGGACGGAGTTCATGAACACTGAAGCTTTCTTT.

Comments on this clonotype: Being one base from a much bigger clone, this may be a read error. This chain links TRBV30 with TRBJ1-1; no clear D gene. CDR1 and CDR2 (germline): GTSNPN, SVGIG (reference sequence). The CDR3 consists of 15 residues. As DNA, the CDR3 is TGTGTCTGGAGTGTACTTAGGACTGCGAACACTGAAGCTTTCTTT. It yields the protein CVWSVLRTANTEAFF.

A remark on this clonotype: It may be a read error: a sequence one base away is much more abundant. The chain employs TRBV6-2 or TRBV6-3 and TRBJ1-5; the match to TRBD1 covers 11 bases. The V gene's germline CDR1 is MNHEY and CDR2 SVGEGT. The CDR3 is 15 residues long. The CDR3: CTSSTGTGGRQPQHF. The CDR3 DNA reads TGTACCAGCAGCACCGGGACAGGGGGAAGACAGCCCCAGCATTTT.

Note on this clonotype: This sequence may be a read error, since a much larger clone differs from it by one base. The gene calls are TRBV6-5 and TRBJ1-5; D not resolved. Germline lookup yields CDR1 MNHEY and CDR2 SVGAGI. The CDR3 spans 14 residues. The V gene lost 0 bases and the J gene lost 6 bases, with 9 bases spanning the gap. Here the CDR3 DNA reads TGTGCCAGCAGTTACTCTTGGGTAGGTCAGCCCCAGCATTTT. Its protein product is CASSYSWVGQPQHF.

This clonotype appeared a single time. Since a much larger clone is just one base distant, this may be a read error. Given the absence of the conserved phenylalanine or tryptophan at the CDR3 end, a read error is likely. The chain employs TRBV4-2 and TRBJ2-7; no clear D. From germline, CDR1 is LGHNA and CDR2 YNFKEQ. V lost 1 base, J lost 6 bases, and 10 bases lay in between. The CDR3 is 13 residues long. In DNA, the CDR3 is TGTGCCAGCAGCCAAGGAATTAGCTCCGAGCAGTACCTC. Its translation is CASSQGISSEQYL.

The V call is TRBV5-6, the J call TRBJ1-4; 7 bases match TRBD1. Per germline, CDR1 SGHDT and CDR2 YYEEEE. The CDR3 has 16 residues. Unmatched junction bases numbered 6, after V lost 4 bases and J lost 0 bases. For the CDR3, the DNA is TGTGCCAGCAGCCTCCGACAGGGCCCAACTAATGAAAAACTGTTTTTT. This gives the protein CASSLRQGPTNEKLFF. Full variable domain (remainder filled in from reference TRBV5-6 and TRBJ1-4): DAGVTQSPTHLIKTRGQQVTLRCSPKSGHDTVSWYQQALGQGPQFIFQYYEEEERQRGNFPDRFSGHQFPNYSSELNVNALLLGDSALYLCASSLRQGPTNEKLFFGSGTQLSVL.

The table lists this clonotype with many counts. At one boundary the junction diverges from the germline segment, which might be a read error. J is TRBJ2-5 and V is TRBV7-8; perhaps D is TRBD1 or TRBD2 (5 bases each). The CDR3 consists of 12 residues. Per the germline V gene, CDR1 is SGHVS and CDR2 is FQNEAQ. This CDR3 is CASSLRPGPQSF. CDR3 nucleotide sequence: TGTGCCAGCAGCTTAAGGCCGGGACCCCAATCCTTC.

In this sample, this clonotype turned up many times. V gene TRBV6-5 combines with J gene TRBJ2-2; D is ambiguous. Germline assignment: CDR1 MNHEY and CDR2 SVGAGI. The CDR3 contains 13 residues. The V end lost 8 bases, the J end lost 0 bases, and 7 bases lay between the germline ends. The CDR3 reads CASGRPNTGELFF. The CDR3 coding sequence is TGTGCCAGCGGCAGGCCGAACACCGGGGAGCTGTTTTTT.

V usage is TRBV7-9 and J usage is TRBJ2-3, with D unclear. The germline CDR1 and CDR2 sequences are SEHNR and FQNEAQ (reference sequence). This CDR3 contains 13 residues. V was trimmed by 4 bases and J by 3 bases, leaving 8 bases between them. As DNA, the CDR3 is TGTGCCAGCAGCTCCGTGGGAACAGATACGCAGTATTTT. Translated: CASSSVGTDTQYF.

With respect to this clonotype: The CDR3 does not close with the conserved phenylalanine or tryptophan, likely indicating a read error. V gene TRBV29-1 combines with J gene TRBJ2-1; D is uncertain. The germline V gene encodes CDR1 SQVTM and CDR2 ANQGSEA. CDR3 length: 11 residues. Trimming stripped 6 bases from V and 4 bases from J, with 7 bases between. In nucleotides, the CDR3 is TGCAGCGTCACAAGTTACAATGAGCAGTTCTTA. This codes for CSVTSYNEQFL.

The chain couples TRBV14 to TRBJ1-1, with D unresolved. With 1 base removed from V and 9 bases from J, the gap between germline ends came to 15 bases. The CDR3 runs 14 residues. The germline CDR1 and CDR2 sequences are SGHDN and FVKESK. For the CDR3, the DNA is TGTGCCAGCAGCCAAGCATTGACACTGCGAAAAGCTTTCTTT. Translating gives CASSQALTLRKAFF.

To note about this clonotype: Possible read error: a much larger clone is one base away. Here the CDR3 DNA reads TGCAGCGTTGATAAGGGTAACACCGCGGAGCTGTTTTTT. It is translated as CSVDKGNTAELFF. The chain joins TRBV29-1 to TRBJ2-2; D gene ambiguous. Germline loops: CDR1 SQVTM, CDR2 ANQGSEA. The CDR3 is made up of 13 amino acids.

This clonotype was seen a handful of times. This may come from a read error, since a much larger clone is one base off. The J gene is TRBJ2-3, the V gene TRBV4-2; D call uncertain. The germline V gene encodes CDR1 LGHNA and CDR2 YNFKEQ. The CDR3 is 12 residues long. The CDR3 here is CTSSFITDTQYF. The CDR3 bases are TGTACCAGCAGCTTCATCACAGATACGCAGTATTTT.

Points on this clonotype: One end of the junction varies from germline; a read error may be responsible. The chain is built from TRBV28 and TRBJ2-7; either TRBD1 or TRBD2 may supply D (6 bases each). The CDR3 has 15 residues. Germline CDR1 reads MDHEN; CDR2 reads SYDVKM. In DNA, the CDR3 is TGTGCCAGCAGTTCCGGGGCCTCGGGGGCCTACGAGCATTATTTC. This gives the protein CASSSGASGAYEHYF.

About this clonotype: A much more abundant neighbour one base away suggests this may be a read error. V is TRBV6-1 and J is TRBJ2-1; D unclear. Per germline, CDR1 MNHNS and CDR2 SASEGT. The CDR3 has 13 amino acids. The CDR3 spells CTSSEAEEQAQFF. The CDR3 DNA sequence: TGTACCAGCAGTGAAGCAGAGGAGCAGGCGCAGTTCTTC.

This clonotype was recorded a few times. This rearrangement joins TRBV5-5 to TRBJ2-7, with 7 bases that match TRBD1. CDR3 length equals 14 residues. V was clipped by 5 bases and J by 1 base; unmatched bases: 6. Germline loops: CDR1 SGHKS, CDR2 YYEKEE (reference sequence). The CDR3 spells CASSVPGQSYEQYF. In DNA form, the CDR3 reads TGTGCCAGCAGTGTCCCGGGACAGTCCTACGAGCAGTACTTC.

The sample holds many counts of this clonotype. The J gene is TRBJ1-2, the V gene TRBV29-1; 9 nucleotides line up with TRBD1. The CDR3 is made up of 14 amino acids. Germline loops: CDR1 SQVTM, CDR2 ANQGSEA. Trimming removed 6 bases from V and 0 bases from J; junction bases left unmatched: 5. CDR3 in amino acids: CSVLDRGANYGYTF. CDR3 bases: TGCAGCGTCCTGGACAGGGGAGCTAACTATGGCTACACCTTC.

About this clonotype: A junction boundary mismatches the germline segment, possibly from a read error. The chain couples TRBV7-9 to TRBJ2-7; TRBD1 might be the D (5 bases). Per germline, CDR1 SEHNR and CDR2 FQNEAQ (reference sequence). The CDR3 is made up of 14 amino acids. The CDR3 reads CAISLWPGSYEQYF. The CDR3 nucleotides read TGTGCCATCAGCTTATGGCCAGGGTCCTACGAGCAGTACTTC.

As for this clonotype: The junction differs from germline at one of its ends, possibly a read error. The chain employs TRBV10-3 and TRBJ2-2; D possibly corresponds to TRBD2 (6 bases). In germline, CDR1 is ENHRY, CDR2 SYGVKD. This CDR3 comprises 14 residues. DNA of the CDR3: TGTGCCGTACAACTAATCGGGGGAACCGGGAAGCTGTTTTTT. It translates to CAVQLIGGTGKLFF.

Regarding this clonotype: The junction shows a germline mismatch at one end, possibly a read error. V gene TRBV7-9 combines with J gene TRBJ2-7; 7 nucleotides agree with TRBD2. The CDR3 is 14 residues long. CDR1 SEHNR and CDR2 FQNEAQ come from the germline V gene (reference sequence). The CDR3 DNA sequence: TGTGTCAGCAGCTTAGGTGCGGGAGTGCGCGAGCAGTACTTC. It yields the protein CVSSLGAGVREQYF.

This chain links TRBV5-4 with TRBJ2-1, with TRBD2 identical over 13 bases. J was trimmed by 6 bases and V by 4 bases; bases with no gene match: 7. Germline V gene lookup returns CDR1 SGHNT and CDR2 YYREEE (reference sequence). The CDR3 sequence is 16 residues long. This chain's CDR3 is CASSPPGTSGVNEQFF. In nucleotides, the CDR3 is TGTGCCAGCAGCCCGCCCGGGACTAGCGGGGTCAATGAGCAGTTCTTC.

The V gene is TRBV16, the J gene TRBJ1-4; possibly TRBD1 for D (6 bases). The CDR3 is made up of 16 amino acids. V lost 3 bases, J lost 4 bases, and 15 bases lay in between. Germline lookup yields CDR1 KGHSY and CDR2 FQNENV. This chain's CDR3 is CASSHGTGAINEKLFF. The DNA of the CDR3 is TGTGCCAGCAGCCATGGAACGGGGGCCATTAATGAAAAACTGTTTTTT.

A remark on this clonotype: A much larger clone is a single base away; this may be a read error. V usage is TRBV6-2 or TRBV6-3 and J usage is TRBJ2-7; 10 nucleotides agree with TRBD1. The CDR3 is 16 residues long. Germline CDR1 MNHEY, CDR2 SVGEGT. The CDR3 DNA sequence: TGTGCCGGCAGTTACGGGCCCCGGGACAGGGGATACGAGCAGTACTTC. Translating gives CAGSYGPRDRGYEQYF.